In its sample, the clone carrying this TCR beta chain was seen many times. With iRepertoire HTBI primers and Arm-PCR of CDR3 regions, TCR beta libraries were built. TCRdb processed the multiplex PCR reads anew with MiXCR; each CDR3 protein has one entry. The sample has around 420,000 distinct CDR3 sequences, 14% to 15% seen once. This sample is drawn from a study of regulatory T cells in long-lasting Graves disease. This CDR3 spans 15 amino acids. Germline V CDR1 and CDR2: SGHRS, YFSETQ. Trimming left V 1 base short and J 8 bases short, with 16 bases between. This sample's time point: newly diagnosed GD, antithyroid drugs for less than 3 months. Scientists built the TCR library using RNA that was extracted from PBMCs. Diagnosing Graves' disease relied on the American Thyroid Association guidelines. These data also featured in a second study, about T cells in Graves' hyperthyroidism and ophthalmopathy. As that report states: RT-PCR in the first round (using the HTBI primer set) targeted the TCR CDR3. Within blood appeared most thyroid clonotypes that had expanded above 0.001.

The sequences come from peripheral blood mononuclear cells (PBMCs), collected at new diagnosis, from a patient treated with antithyroid drugs. This TCR was recovered from a woman aged 40 to 55 with Graves disease. The chain carries TRBV5-1 and TRBJ2-1; D might be TRBD1 (6 bases). CDR3 bases: TGCGCCAGCAGCTTGTACGGGGACAATACTCATGAGCAGTTCTTC. Its translation: CASSLYGDNTHEQFF.